These T cell receptor beta chains were read from a single sample in a study of neurological immune-mediated disorders. One entry per CDR3 protein results from TCRdb running MiXCR on the 5' RACE reads. The sample lists about 66,000 distinct CDR3 sequences, approximately 5% seen once, with 2% to 2.5% in the top ten. The source material was PBMCs. The receptors here all came from a woman in her seventies with multiple sclerosis. The CDR3 runs from the conserved cysteine through the conserved F or W.

v_call	j_call	cdr3_aa
TRBV5-1	TRBJ1-1	CASSLEPDNTEAFF
TRBV7-2	TRBJ2-3	CASKTSGRSDTQYF
TRBV6-5	TRBJ1-1	CASSSGQGLTEAFF
TRBV15	TRBJ2-3	CATSPTPTADTQYF
TRBV20-1	TRBJ2-7	CSAWFPGQGDYEQYF
TRBV20-1	TRBJ2-2	CSARDQGARGTGELFF
TRBV12-3/TRBV12-4	TRBJ2-7	CASSFSLDEQYF
TRBV6-5	TRBJ1-3	CASSYSGGMGNTIYF
TRBV7-9	TRBJ2-5	CASSLVQGAGETQYF
TRBV3-1	TRBJ2-7	CASSQVAGYEQYF
TRBV7-2	TRBJ2-7	CASSYVRGGSYEQYF
TRBV5-1	TRBJ2-5	CASSLAGTPDATQYF
TRBV5-1	TRBJ2-5	CASSSGQGMETQYF
TRBV20-1	TRBJ1-5	CSASPGTGDNQPQHF
TRBV7-2	TRBJ2-7	CASTNSLAGPSGEQYF
TRBV19	TRBJ2-1	CASSMGTSPYNEQFF
TRBV7-3	TRBJ2-1	CASSPGYEQFF
TRBV20-1	TRBJ2-3	CSAILPKAGVEDTQYF
TRBV7-9	TRBJ2-1	CASSPPGQGVYEQFF
TRBV6-5	TRBJ2-1	CASSYSFAITITNEQFF
TRBV7-3	TRBJ2-7	CASSFQHEQYF
TRBV5-1	TRBJ2-2	CASSRGTGNTGELFF
TRBV24-1	TRBJ1-2	CATSDGLNYGYTF
TRBV6-2/TRBV6-3	TRBJ1-5	CASSYETSRDRVGLRAQPQHF
TRBV5-1	TRBJ2-7	CASSLGNTYEQYF
TRBV5-1	TRBJ2-3	CASSQTSIGDTQYF
TRBV20-1	TRBJ2-2	CSASEQNTGELFF